The present T cell receptor beta chain was sequenced within a study of blood T cell repertoires in COVID-19. Study-wide context: The study drew acute and convalescent COVID-19 samples from the United States, Italy and Spain. In each case, the material was cDNA or gDNA derived from T cells, B-cell-depleted T cells, or PBMCs.

V lost 5 bases and J lost 10; bases outside the gene matches: 10. The germline V gene has CDR1 LGHDT and CDR2 YNNKEL (reference sequence). CDR3 length equals 15 residues. Per the study methods: It was from reference gene primer amplification that nucleated cell counts were estimated. Produced via immunoSEQ multiplex PCR; TCRdb's table is partial and in-frame only. V and J calls and clone size come straight from that table; D and trimming were deduced from the DNA. The sample lists tens of thousands of clones, around 80% occurring once. The sequencing input was peripheral blood. The rearrangement links TRBV3-1 (or the pseudogene TRBV3-2) to TRBJ1-6, with 8 bases that match TRBD1. The receptor's source is a human donor in a cohort sampled during active COVID-19. This chain's CDR3 is CASSDTGQGGSPLHF. CDR3 coding DNA: TGTGCCAGCAGCGACACCGGACAGGGAGGGTCACCCCTCCACTTT.